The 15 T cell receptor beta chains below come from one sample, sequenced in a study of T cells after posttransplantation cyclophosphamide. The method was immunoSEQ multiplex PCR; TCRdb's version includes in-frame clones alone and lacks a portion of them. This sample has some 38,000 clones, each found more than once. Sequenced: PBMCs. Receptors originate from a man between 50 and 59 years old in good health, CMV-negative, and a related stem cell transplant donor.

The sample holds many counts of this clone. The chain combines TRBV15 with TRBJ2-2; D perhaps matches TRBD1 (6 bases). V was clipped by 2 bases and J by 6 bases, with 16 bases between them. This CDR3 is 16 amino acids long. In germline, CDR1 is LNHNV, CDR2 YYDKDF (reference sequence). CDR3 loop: CATSRSGVLWSGELFF. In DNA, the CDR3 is TGTGCCACCAGCAGATCAGGGGTATTGTGGTCCGGGGAGCTGTTTTTT.

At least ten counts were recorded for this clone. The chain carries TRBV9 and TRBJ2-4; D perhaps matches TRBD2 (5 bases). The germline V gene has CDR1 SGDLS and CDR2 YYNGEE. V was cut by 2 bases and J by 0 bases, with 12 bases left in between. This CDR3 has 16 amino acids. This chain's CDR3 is CASSVGEFVAKNIQYF. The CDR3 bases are TGTGCCAGCAGCGTCGGGGAATTCGTAGCCAAAAACATTCAGTACTTC.

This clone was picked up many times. The CDR3 DNA follows: TGTGCCAGTGACAGACTCCTGAGGACGCAGTATTTT. This sequence encodes CASDRLLRTQYF. The gene calls are TRBV7-9 and TRBJ2-3, with D perhaps matching TRBD1 (5 bases). The V gene's germline CDR1 is SEHNR and CDR2 FQNEAQ (reference sequence). The CDR3 contains 12 residues. Trimming removed 9 bases from V and 9 bases from J, with 16 bases in between.

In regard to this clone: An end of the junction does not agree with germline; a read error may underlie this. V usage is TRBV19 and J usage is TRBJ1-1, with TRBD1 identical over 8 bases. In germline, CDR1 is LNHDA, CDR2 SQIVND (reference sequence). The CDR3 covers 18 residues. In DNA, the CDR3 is TGTGCCAGTAGCCCTAGAACGGACAGGGCGTCATTCGACACTGAAGATTTCTTT. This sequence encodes CASSPRTDRASFDTEDFF.

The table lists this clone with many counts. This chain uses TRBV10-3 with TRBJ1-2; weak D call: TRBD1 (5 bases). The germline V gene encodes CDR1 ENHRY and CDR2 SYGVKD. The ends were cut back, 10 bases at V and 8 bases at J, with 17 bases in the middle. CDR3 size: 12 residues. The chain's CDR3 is CATSTGVWGYTF. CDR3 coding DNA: TGTGCCACCTCAACGGGGGTATGGGGCTACACCTTC.

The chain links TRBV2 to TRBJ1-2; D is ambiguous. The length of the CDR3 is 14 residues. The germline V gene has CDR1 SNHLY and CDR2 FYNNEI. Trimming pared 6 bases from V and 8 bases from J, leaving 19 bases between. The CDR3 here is CASSGNGKMRGYTF. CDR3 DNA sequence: TGTGCCAGCAGCGGGAACGGAAAAATGAGAGGCTACACCTTC.

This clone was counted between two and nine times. CDR3 sequence reads: CASSSRTGGEQYF. The CDR3 DNA reads TGTGCCAGCAGTTCACGGACAGGGGGCGAGCAGTACTTC. The chain is built from TRBV27 and TRBJ2-7; TRBD1 matches at 10 bases. This CDR3 has 13 residues. V trimming: 4 bases; J trimming: 6 bases; junction bases outside the gene matches: 3. Germline V lookup: CDR1 MNHEY, CDR2 SMNVEV (reference sequence).

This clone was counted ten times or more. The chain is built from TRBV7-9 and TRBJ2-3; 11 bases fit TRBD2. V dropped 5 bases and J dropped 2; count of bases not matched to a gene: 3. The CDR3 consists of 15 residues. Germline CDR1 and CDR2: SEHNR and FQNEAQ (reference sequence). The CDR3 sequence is CASSGLAGNTDTQYF. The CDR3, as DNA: TGTGCCAGCAGCGGACTAGCGGGCAACACAGATACGCAGTATTTT.

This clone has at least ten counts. DNA of the CDR3: TGTGCCAGCAGCTTGGGGGCGAACACCATATATTTT. Its protein product is CASSLGANTIYF. The chain is built from TRBV7-2 and TRBJ1-3, with D maybe TRBD1 (6 bases). The length of the CDR3 is 12 residues. Per the germline V gene, CDR1 is SGHTA and CDR2 is FQGNSA. V lost 3 bases and J 7 bases, leaving 7 bases between the germline ends.

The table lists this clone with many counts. The CDR3 here is CASRGPATDLRSYTF. CDR3 nucleotide sequence: TGTGCCAGCAGGGGGCCGGCGACAGACCTTAGGAGCTACACCTTC. This chain connects TRBV2 to TRBJ1-2; weak D call: TRBD1 (5 bases). The CDR3 loop spans 15 amino acids. The V and J ends lost 6 bases and 9 bases respectively, with 23 bases between them. Germline lookup yields CDR1 SNHLY and CDR2 FYNNEI.

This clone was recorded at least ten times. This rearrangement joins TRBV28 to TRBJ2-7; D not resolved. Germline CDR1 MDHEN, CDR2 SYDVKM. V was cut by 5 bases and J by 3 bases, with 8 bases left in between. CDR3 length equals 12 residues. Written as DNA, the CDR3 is TGTGCCAGCAGTCTCCTTCGCTACGAGCAGTACTTC. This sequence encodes CASSLLRYEQYF.

The CDR3 loop is CASSVDGTGTGELFF. DNA for the CDR3: TGTGCCAGCAGCGTCGACGGGACAGGGACCGGGGAGCTGTTTTTT. This chain links TRBV9 with TRBJ2-2, with TRBD1 identical over 9 bases. Germline loops: CDR1 SGDLS, CDR2 YYNGEE. V was pared by 2 bases and J by 5 bases, with 4 bases of the junction left unmatched. The CDR3 consists of 15 residues. The full variable domain, in which reference TRBV9 and TRBJ2-2 provide the parts outside the CDR3, is DSGVTQTPKHLITATGQRVTLRCSPRSGDLSVYWYQQSLDQGLQFLIQYYNGEERAKGNILERFSAQQFPDLHSELNLSSLELGDSALYFCASSVDGTGTGELFFGEGSRLTVL.

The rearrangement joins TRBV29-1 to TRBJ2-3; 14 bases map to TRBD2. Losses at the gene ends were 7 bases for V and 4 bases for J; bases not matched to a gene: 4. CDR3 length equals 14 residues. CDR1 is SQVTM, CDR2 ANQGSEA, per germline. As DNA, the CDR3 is TGCAGCGGCGAGGGACTAGCGGGAGCAGATACGCAGTATTTT. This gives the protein CSGEGLAGADTQYF.

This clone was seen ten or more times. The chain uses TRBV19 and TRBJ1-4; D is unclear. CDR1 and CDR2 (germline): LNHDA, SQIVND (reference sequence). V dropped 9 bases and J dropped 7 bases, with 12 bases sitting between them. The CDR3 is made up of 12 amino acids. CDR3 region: CASANSLEKLFF. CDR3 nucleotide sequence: TGTGCCAGCGCAAACAGCCTTGAAAAACTGTTTTTT.

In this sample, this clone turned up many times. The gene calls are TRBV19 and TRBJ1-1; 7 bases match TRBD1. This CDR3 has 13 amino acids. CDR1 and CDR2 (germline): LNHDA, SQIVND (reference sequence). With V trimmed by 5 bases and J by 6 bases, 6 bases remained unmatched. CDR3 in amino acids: CASSGNRGAEAFF. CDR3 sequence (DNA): TGTGCCAGTAGTGGGAACAGGGGAGCTGAAGCTTTCTTT.